Here is one TCR beta chain with its context. What it binds is not known. 60 Vbeta and 13 Jbeta primers were used in PCR. In the study's own analysis: Among the unique TCR beta chains that a later analysis counted, about 81 million in all, 9.5 million to 11 million were shared. Assay: immunoSEQ multiplex PCR; the TCRdb copy retains only in-frame clones and omits some. The DNA gave D and trimming, while V, J and clone size come from that table. This table lists about 160,000 clones. The sample comes from a study of cytomegalovirus exposure and HLA in healthy donors. Overall study findings and caveats: In an earlier analysis, about 87% or about 30%: the productive usage of most TCR beta V segments.

CDR1 LNHDA and CDR2 SQIVND come from the germline V gene (reference sequence). The CDR3 sequence is 13 residues long. V lost 5 bases and J lost 6; bases outside the gene matches: 6. As for the donors, each was a healthy bone marrow donor. The sample comprised PBMCs. The origin of this receptor is a man under 40 in good health and CMV-seronegative. The chain is built from TRBV19 and TRBJ2-7, with 8 bases lining up with TRBD1. CDR3 sequence reads: CASSPTGGSEQYF. In nucleotides, the CDR3 is TGTGCCAGTAGTCCCACAGGGGGTTCCGAGCAGTACTTC. The complete variable domain, with remaining parts taken from reference TRBV19 and TRBJ2-7, reads DGGITQSPKYLFRKEGQNVTLSCEQNLNHDAMYWYRQDPGQGLRLIYYSQIVNDFQKGDIAEGYSVSREKKESFPLTVTSAQKNPTAFYLCASSPTGGSEQYFGPGTRLTVT.